This T cell receptor (beta chain) was sequenced in a study of blood T cell repertoires in COVID-19. The overall study: Some COVID-19 samples were acute and others convalescent; all came from the United States, Italy and Spain.

The germline V gene has CDR1 SGHTS and CDR2 YDEGEE. Trimming pared 2 bases from V and 2 bases from J, leaving 8 bases between. CDR3 length equals 15 residues. Produced via immunoSEQ multiplex PCR; TCRdb's table is partial and in-frame only. The table includes tens of thousands of clones, around 90% detected once. The origin of this receptor is a man aged 50-59 years with acute or convalescent COVID-19. V gene TRBV5-8 combines with J gene TRBJ1-6; possible D gene TRBD1, 5 bases. Sequencing used peripheral blood. Here the CDR3 DNA reads TGTGCCAGCAGCTTACAGGCGGCCTATAATTCACCCCTCCACTTT. Encoded protein: CASSLQAAYNSPLHF.